This T cell receptor (beta chain) derives from a study of T cell changes during pregnancy in multiple sclerosis. Looked up from germline, CDR1 is SGHRS and CDR2 is YFSETQ. The trim removed 2 bases at V and 2 bases at J, leaving 4 bases unmatched. This CDR3 has 14 residues. The method was immunoSEQ multiplex PCR; TCRdb's version includes in-frame clones alone and lacks a portion of them. This sample has about 98,000 clones, with 92% found just once. The sequences come from peripheral blood, collected after pregnancy. The chain joins TRBV5-1 to TRBJ2-7, with 7 bases matching TRBD1. The receptor comes from a female donor in good health, enrolled as a control in a pregnancy study. The CDR3 loop is CASSLSGQTYEQYF. The CDR3 region has the DNA TGCGCCAGCAGCTTATCGGGACAGACCTACGAGCAGTACTTC. Variable domain in full (rest from reference TRBV5-1 and TRBJ2-7): KAGVTQTPRYLIKTRGQQVTLSCSPISGHRSVSWYQQTPGQGLQFLFEYFSETQRNKGNFPGRFSGRQFSNSRSEMNVSTLELGDSALYLCASSLSGQTYEQYFGPGTRLTVT.